A single sample is the source of the 27 T cell receptor beta chains below, sequenced in a study of response to subunit inactivated influenza vaccine. TCRdb passed the RT-PCR reads through MiXCR, listing each CDR3 protein once. The table lists about 540,000 distinct CDR3 sequences, approximately 20% of them singletons. This sample also appeared in a second study, on T cells expressing NK-cell markers. This second study notes: What made the TCR beta cDNA was 5'RACE template switching with UMIs.

The source was CD4+ T cells sorted from PBMCs, collected roughly 13 days after vaccination. These receptors were collected from a man aged 45 to 65 who received an inactivated influenza vaccine.

This clonotype was picked up a small number of times. The chain has TRBV4-2 and TRBJ2-7; tentatively, D is TRBD1 or TRBD2 (5 bases each). This CDR3 has 15 residues. V gave up 4 bases and J gave up 7 bases, with 20 bases separating them. CDR1 is LGHNA, CDR2 YNFKEQ, per germline. In DNA form, the CDR3 reads TGTGCCAGCAGCCCCAATGTCGTGGGACCAGGGGAGCAGTACTTC. Amino acid sequence: CASSPNVVGPGEQYF.

The V call is TRBV4-1, the J call TRBJ2-5, with a possible D match to TRBD2 (5 bases). This CDR3 is built from 14 residues. Deletions cut 0 bases from V and 1 base from J, with 6 bases between. CDR1 MGHRA and CDR2 YSYEKL come from the germline V gene. The CDR3 region is CASSQDRGQETQYF. In nucleotides, the CDR3 is TGCGCCAGCAGCCAAGATCGGGGCCAAGAGACCCAGTACTTC.

This clonotype was detected only a few times. The V and J genes are TRBV10-3 and TRBJ1-3; D unresolved. Germline CDR1 is ENHRY and CDR2 is SYGVKD. This CDR3 comprises 12 residues. Between the trimmed V and J ends, which lost 8 bases and 3 bases, there was a span of 8 bases. CDR3 nucleotide sequence: TGTGCCATCGTAGGCAGTGGAAACACCATATATTTT. This encodes CAIVGSGNTIYF.

This clonotype was counted only a few times. V and J are TRBV5-5 and TRBJ1-5; D is unresolved. This CDR3 has 13 amino acids. Trimming left V 4 bases short and J 0 bases short, with 5 bases between. Germline V lookup: CDR1 SGHKS, CDR2 YYEKEE (reference sequence). CDR3 region: CASSANSNQPQHF. CDR3 bases: TGTGCCAGCAGCGCGAATAGCAATCAGCCCCAGCATTTT. The complete variable domain, with remaining parts taken from reference TRBV5-5 and TRBJ1-5, reads DAGVTQSPTHLIKTRGQQVTLRCSPISGHKSVSWYQQVLGQGPQFIFQYYEKEERGRGNFPDRFSARQFPNYSSELNVNALLLGDSALYLCASSANSNQPQHFGDGTRLSIL.

This clonotype was seen only a few times. The gene calls are TRBV11-2 and TRBJ2-7; D call uncertain. CDR1 is SGHAT and CDR2 is FQNNGV in the germline V gene. The CDR3 spans 13 residues. The V end lost 4 bases, the J end lost 7 bases, and 14 bases lay between the germline ends. The CDR3: CASSYLRLGEQYF. The CDR3 nucleotides read TGTGCCAGCAGCTACCTTCGACTGGGAGAGCAGTACTTC.

The V call is TRBV5-1, the J call TRBJ1-1; TRBD1 might be the D (5 bases). Germline values: CDR1 SGHRS, CDR2 YFSETQ. There are 15 residues in the CDR3. The V end was cut by 0 bases, the J end by 7 bases, with 16 bases between. The CDR3: CASSLAVGGTGEAFF. CDR3 DNA sequence: TGCGCCAGCAGCTTGGCCGTCGGGGGAACGGGTGAAGCTTTCTTT.

This clonotype turned up a few times. The V call is TRBV14, the J call TRBJ2-3, with 9 bases lining up with TRBD1. The CDR3 spans 14 residues. Germline assignment: CDR1 SGHDN and CDR2 FVKESK. Losses at the gene ends were 5 bases for V and 4 bases for J; bases not matched to a gene: 4. In nucleotides, the CDR3 is TGTGCCAGCAGCTACGGGACAGGGCCAGATACGCAGTATTTT. Residues: CASSYGTGPDTQYF.

The sample holds a few counts of this clonotype. The rearrangement links TRBV11-2 to TRBJ2-1; D gene unclear. Germline V CDR1 and CDR2: SGHAT, FQNNGV. The CDR3 totals 15 residues. V lost 5 bases and J 8 bases, leaving 19 bases between the germline ends. Here the CDR3 DNA reads TGTGCCAGCAGCAAAGAAGGGATAGGCTTGGATGAGCAGTTCTTC. Protein: CASSKEGIGLDEQFF.

J is TRBJ1-2 and V is TRBV7-9; D possibly corresponds to TRBD1 (6 bases). The CDR3 is made up of 15 amino acids. Trimming left V 3 bases short and J 7 bases short, with 18 bases between. Germline V gene sequence: CDR1 SEHNR, CDR2 FQNEAQ (reference sequence). The CDR3 is CASSFGGRATGGYTF. The CDR3 DNA follows: TGTGCCAGCAGCTTCGGGGGGCGCGCGACCGGTGGCTACACCTTC. Drawing the rest from reference TRBV7-9 and TRBJ1-2, the complete variable domain is DTGVSQNPRHKITKRGQNVTFRCDPISEHNRLYWYRQTLGQGPEFLTYFQNEAQLEKSRLLSDRFSAERPKGSFSTLEIQRTEQGDSAMYLCASSFGGRATGGYTFGSGTRLTVV.

This clonotype has just a few counts. The V gene is TRBV19, the J gene TRBJ1-5, with D uncertain. The V gene's germline CDR1 is LNHDA and CDR2 SQIVND (reference sequence). This CDR3 comprises 13 residues. Trimming shortened V by 6 bases and J by 4 bases, and 10 bases separated the two germline ends. CDR3: CASSVDGNQPQHF. The CDR3 nucleotides are TGTGCCAGTAGCGTGGACGGAAATCAGCCCCAGCATTTT. Using reference TRBV19 and TRBJ1-5 for the parts outside the CDR3, the full variable domain is DGGITQSPKYLFRKEGQNVTLSCEQNLNHDAMYWYRQDPGQGLRLIYYSQIVNDFQKGDIAEGYSVSREKKESFPLTVTSAQKNPTAFYLCASSVDGNQPQHFGDGTRLSIL.

In this sample, this clonotype turned up a few times. V gene TRBV7-2 combines with J gene TRBJ2-3; D is perhaps TRBD1 or TRBD2 (5 bases each). This CDR3 spans 16 amino acids. CDR1 SGHTA and CDR2 FQGNSA come from the germline V gene. V was pared by 0 bases and J by 2 bases, with 12 bases between. The CDR3 DNA sequence: TGTGCCAGCAGCTTAGCGGGACGGATTTTCACAGATACGCAGTATTTT. Encoded protein: CASSLAGRIFTDTQYF.

This clonotype was seen only a few times. The chain is built from TRBV12-3 or TRBV12-4 and TRBJ2-1; TRBD2 agrees at 7 bases. The CDR3 runs 17 residues. Germline trimming cut 7 bases from V and 0 bases from J; bases unmatched to any gene: 12. CDR3 nucleotides: TGTGCCAGCACTTTCTGGGGGGGGGGTCTCTCCTACAATGAGCAGTTCTTC. Amino acid sequence: CASTFWGGGLSYNEQFF.

The V call is TRBV27, the J call TRBJ2-7; D remains ambiguous. V lost 5 bases and J 5 bases, leaving 10 bases between the germline ends. Germline V lookup: CDR1 MNHEY, CDR2 SMNVEV (reference sequence). The length of the CDR3 is 12 residues. The CDR3 DNA follows: TGTGCCAGCAGTCCCACCGGAAACGAGCAGTACTTC. Translated, it gives CASSPTGNEQYF.

The V call is TRBV24-1, the J call TRBJ2-2; D remains ambiguous. V was shortened by 3 bases and J by 3 bases, with 7 bases between the two germline ends. CDR3 size: 14 residues. The germline gives CDR1 KGHDR, CDR2 SFDVKD. The CDR3 loop is CATSDADYTGELFF. CDR3 nucleotides: TGTGCCACCAGTGATGCAGATTACACCGGGGAGCTGTTTTTT.

This clonotype was detected a few times. The gene calls are TRBV5-1 and TRBJ1-1; TRBD1 is a possible D gene (6 bases). This CDR3 contains 13 residues. Germline V gene sequence: CDR1 SGHRS, CDR2 YFSETQ. Trimming cost V 6 bases and J 6 bases, with 15 bases left between them. The CDR3 is CASTGGPGAEAFF. DNA for the CDR3: TGCGCCAGCACGGGGGGGCCAGGGGCTGAAGCTTTCTTT. Together with reference TRBV5-1 and TRBJ1-1, the CDR3 gives the full variable domain: KAGVTQTPRYLIKTRGQQVTLSCSPISGHRSVSWYQQTPGQGLQFLFEYFSETQRNKGNFPGRFSGRQFSNSRSEMNVSTLELGDSALYLCASTGGPGAEAFFGQGTRLTVV.

The gene calls are TRBV10-3 and TRBJ2-1; TRBD2 is a possible D gene (5 bases). The length of the CDR3 is 12 residues. The germline V gene encodes CDR1 ENHRY and CDR2 SYGVKD. V dropped 3 bases and J dropped 11 bases, with 11 bases sitting between them. The CDR3 region is CAISDRGQKQFF. DNA for the CDR3: TGTGCCATCAGTGATCGCGGGCAGAAGCAGTTCTTC.

The gene calls are TRBV2 and TRBJ2-4; no definite D call. The CDR3 extends over 16 amino acids. The V and J ends lost 8 bases and 2 bases respectively, with 19 bases between them. Germline CDR1 SNHLY, CDR2 FYNNEI. CDR3 sequence (DNA): TGTGCCAGCTCGGTCGTGGTGACTCAACCCAAAAACATTCAGTACTTC. This sequence encodes CASSVVVTQPKNIQYF.

This clonotype was picked up a small number of times. The CDR3 reads CASSVGNEQYF. CDR3 nucleotides: TGTGCCAGCAGCGTGGGGAACGAGCAGTACTTC. The chain combines TRBV7-9 with TRBJ2-7; D gene uncertain. V was pared by 5 bases and J by 5 bases, with 7 bases between. CDR1 and CDR2 from the germline V gene are SEHNR and FQNEAQ (reference sequence). The CDR3 contains 11 residues.

The chain combines TRBV7-9 with TRBJ2-2; the match to TRBD1 covers 8 bases. CDR1 SEHNR and CDR2 FQNEAQ come from the germline V gene (reference sequence). The length of the CDR3 is 17 residues. Losses at the gene ends were 5 bases for V and 5 bases for J; bases not matched to a gene: 13. The CDR3 is CASSPRRTGIGTGELFF. CDR3 bases: TGTGCCAGCAGCCCGCGAAGGACAGGGATTGGGACCGGGGAGCTGTTTTTT.

CDR3 in amino acids: CASSVNRGLTGELFF. The CDR3 nucleotides are TGCGCCAGCAGTGTAAACAGGGGCCTCACCGGGGAGCTGTTTTTT. This chain connects TRBV10-2 to TRBJ2-2; TRBD1 agrees at 7 bases. From germline, CDR1 is WSHSY and CDR2 SAAADI. J was trimmed by 4 bases and V by 4 bases; bases with no gene match: 6. This CDR3 has 15 amino acids.

J is TRBJ2-7 and V is TRBV20-1, with a weak D call TRBD2 (8 bases). The CDR3 runs to 15 residues. Germline loops: CDR1 DFQATT, CDR2 SNEGSKA (reference sequence). V was clipped by 4 bases and J by 3 bases, with 19 bases between them. The CDR3 is CSANPGGGASYEQYF. CDR3 DNA sequence: TGCAGTGCTAACCCGGGAGGGGGCGCAAGCTACGAGCAGTACTTC.

The chain is built from TRBV6-5 and TRBJ2-5; D gene uncertain. The V gene lost 2 bases and the J gene lost 5 bases, with 9 bases spanning the gap. This CDR3 is 13 amino acids long. In germline, CDR1 is MNHEY, CDR2 SVGAGI. CDR3 sequence reads: CASSYTAAETQYF. CDR3 DNA sequence: TGTGCCAGCAGTTACACAGCCGCGGAGACCCAGTACTTC.

The chain is built from TRBV20-1 and TRBJ2-7, with 11 bases aligning to TRBD1. The CDR3 has 16 amino acids. Germline assignment: CDR1 DFQATT and CDR2 SNEGSKA (reference sequence). The junction had 7 bases not matched to a gene; V was cut back by 0 bases and J by 3 bases. CDR3 DNA sequence: TGCAGTGCTAGAGATGCCCGGACAGGGGGCGTCTACGAGCAGTACTTC. It encodes CSARDARTGGVYEQYF.

The V call is TRBV28, the J call TRBJ1-1; TRBD1 matches 8 bases. V trimming: 11 bases; J trimming: 5 bases; junction bases outside the gene matches: 10. This CDR3 is 13 amino acids long. From germline, CDR1 is MDHEN and CDR2 SYDVKM. CDR3 residues: CACARGPRTEAFF. CDR3 in DNA: TGTGCCTGCGCCAGGGGGCCGCGGACTGAAGCTTTCTTT. Full variable domain (outside the CDR3, taken from reference TRBV28 and TRBJ1-1): DVKVTQSSRYLVKRTGEKVFLECVQDMDHENMFWYRQDPGLGLRLIYFSYDVKMKEKGDIPEGYSVSREKKERFSLILESASTNQTSMYLCACARGPRTEAFFGQGTRLTVV.

This clonotype was detected a few times. This chain connects TRBV20-1 to TRBJ2-7; 7 bases fit TRBD1. Germline V gives CDR1 DFQATT, CDR2 SNEGSKA (reference sequence). This CDR3 is built from 13 residues. V was clipped by 6 bases and J by 2 bases; unmatched bases: 7. In nucleotides, the CDR3 is TGCAGTGCACCCAAGACAGGGACCTACGAGCAGTACTTC. Translation: CSAPKTGTYEQYF.

The chain couples TRBV4-3 to TRBJ2-1, with 15 nucleotides matching TRBD2. The germline V gene has CDR1 LGHNA and CDR2 YSLEER. This CDR3 is 17 amino acids long. Trimming removed 3 bases from V and 8 bases from J; junction bases left unmatched: 8. CDR3 bases: TGCGCCAGCAGCCAGGGGACTAGCGGGGGGCAGGGCGATGAGCAGTTCTTC. It is translated as CASSQGTSGGQGDEQFF.

The rearrangement uses TRBV2 and TRBJ2-2; the D gene could be TRBD1 or TRBD2 (5 bases each). The CDR3 runs to 13 residues. Germline V gene lookup returns CDR1 SNHLY and CDR2 FYNNEI. Trimming removed 7 bases at V and 7 bases at J, with 13 bases between. CDR3 in DNA: TGTGCCAGCAAGAACGGGGCGGGCGGGGAGCTGTTTTTT. Its translation is CASKNGAGGELFF. Combining the CDR3 with reference TRBV2 and TRBJ2-2 gives the whole variable domain EPEVTQTPSHQVTQMGQEVILRCVPISNHLYFYWYRQILGQKVEFLVSFYNNEISEKSEIFDDQFSVERPDGSNFTLKIRSTKLEDSAMYFCASKNGAGGELFFGEGSRLTVL.